This is a list of T cell receptor beta chains from one sample in a study of control samples from healthy donors and cancer patients. The repertoire was sequenced with immunoSEQ multiplex PCR; TCRdb's copy has only in-frame clones and lacks some. The sample lists 90,000 to 110,000 clones; around 89% were seen once. The sequenced sample was blood. Receptors were obtained from a woman aged 45 to 65 in good health. Each CDR3 is given with its conserved first and last residue. Fields, in order: D gene, V gene, CDR3 protein. D genes are given only for firm matches.

d_gene: .
v_gene: TRBV12-3/TRBV12-4
CDR3aa: CASSLGLNTIYF

d_gene: .
v_gene: TRBV7-9
CDR3aa: CASSLDDYTGELFF

d_gene: TRBD1
v_gene: TRBV19
CDR3aa: CASRGPGQGSTEAFF

d_gene: TRBD1
v_gene: TRBV4-1
CDR3aa: CASSQGTGDGYTF

d_gene: .
v_gene: TRBV7-3
CDR3aa: CASSRGAGVGTDTQYF

d_gene: .
v_gene: TRBV4-3
CDR3aa: CASSLTKTSGGYTF

d_gene: .
v_gene: TRBV11-2
CDR3aa: CASSLGHRGANYEQYF

d_gene: .
v_gene: TRBV5-3
CDR3aa: CARSLDLGRDTQYF

d_gene: TRBD1
v_gene: TRBV10-1
CDR3aa: CASSGRTGGEDTQYF

d_gene: TRBD2
v_gene: TRBV6-4
CDR3aa: CASSEAYSGGTDTQYF